This TCR beta chain came from a study of cytomegalovirus exposure and HLA in healthy donors. To note about this clone: Its target is not known.

Study-wide results and caveats: Using the classifier, cytomegalovirus status was reportedly diagnosed with high specificity and sensitivity. Most observed TCR sequences were rare, whereas some public TCRs were detected in many donors. In vitro work confirmed that a few CMV-associated chains recognize CMV antigens. It was 150 to 200 TCR beta chains that were listed as cytomegalovirus-associated.

The germline V gene has CDR1 LGHNA and CDR2 YSLEER. Trimming pared 6 bases from V and 8 bases from J, leaving 13 bases between. This CDR3 has 13 amino acids. Profiled with immunoSEQ multiplex PCR; TCRdb holds only in-frame clones, not every one. The sample holds roughly 60,000 clones, about 96% seen once. The receptor was isolated from a woman aged 18 to 35 in good health and CMV-seronegative. This chain joins TRBV4-3 and TRBJ1-4; D is undetermined. Sample: PBMCs. The DNA for the CDR3 is TGCGCCAGCAGTTGGGCCCCCGGCGAAAAACTGTTTTTT. This translates into CASSWAPGEKLFF.